The 12 T cell receptor beta chains presented below share a single source sample, sequenced in a study of CD8+ T cells in alopecia areata. Reverse transcribed after extraction, RNA yielded cDNA as the sequencing template. The protocol was immunoSEQ multiplex PCR, while the TCRdb copy is restricted to in-frame clones and leaves out a portion. The sample has about 210,000 clones, less than 65% seen once; the top ten hold 4% to 5%. Stated treatment: oral pan-JAK inhibitor, 5-10 mg twice daily. Sequenced here: CD4+ T cells sorted from blood, sampled at week 4, from a patient treated with tofacitinib. Receptors were obtained from a human donor with alopecia areata.

The V and J genes are TRBV15 and TRBJ2-1; D gene ambiguous. The CDR3 length is 12 residues. Per germline, CDR1 LNHNV and CDR2 YYDKDF (reference sequence). The V and J ends lost 2 bases and 5 bases respectively, with 4 bases between them. CDR3 bases: TGTGCCACCAGCAGAAGAAACAATGAGCAGTTCTTC. This sequence encodes CATSRRNNEQFF. The variable domain in full, with the rest retrieved from reference TRBV15 and TRBJ2-1, is DAMVIQNPRYQVTQFGKPVTLSCSQTLNHNVMYWYQQKSSQAPKLLFHYYDKDFNNEADTPDNFQSRRPNTSFCFLDIRSPGLGDTAMYLCATSRRNNEQFFGPGTRLTVL.

The chain has TRBV19 and TRBJ1-1; D remains unclear. The CDR3 has 13 residues. Germline values: CDR1 LNHDA, CDR2 SQIVND (reference sequence). Trimming pared 0 bases from V and 1 base from J, leaving 3 bases between. Here the CDR3 DNA reads TGTGCCAGTAGTATAGATCCGAACACTGAAGCTTTCTTT. Amino acids: CASSIDPNTEAFF.

The chain links TRBV30 to TRBJ2-5, with D tentatively TRBD2 (5 bases). There are 13 residues in the CDR3. Germline values: CDR1 GTSNPN, CDR2 SVGIG (reference sequence). The CDR3 DNA follows: TGTGCAGTGGGCGGGCCTGACCAAGAGACCCAGTACTTC. This codes for CAVGGPDQETQYF.

This chain joins TRBV19 and TRBJ1-5; D gene ambiguous. Germline CDR1 LNHDA, CDR2 SQIVND (reference sequence). V was pared by 0 bases and J by 4 bases, with 4 bases between. The CDR3 has 13 residues. The CDR3 sequence: CASSIDQNQPQHF. CDR3 sequence (DNA): TGTGCCAGTAGTATAGATCAGAATCAGCCCCAGCATTTT.

This clone has only one observation. The gene calls are TRBV2 and TRBJ2-3; 11 bases agree with TRBD1. The V gene's germline CDR1 is SNHLY and CDR2 FYNNEI. Losses at the gene ends were 3 bases for V and 4 bases for J; bases not matched to a gene: 3. This CDR3 contains 15 residues. The DNA of the CDR3 is TGTGCCAGCAGTGAGGGGGGACAGGGGGCAGATACGCAGTATTTT. Translating gives CASSEGGQGADTQYF.

This clone was observed a handful of times. This chain links TRBV18 with TRBJ1-1; a possible D gene is TRBD1 (5 bases). Germline lookup yields CDR1 KGHSH and CDR2 LQKENI. The CDR3 loop spans 16 amino acids. With 2 bases removed from V and 1 base from J, the gap between germline ends came to 14 bases. CDR3 sequence reads: CASSPVTGGQNTEAFF. CDR3 bases: TGTGCCAGCTCACCAGTGACGGGCGGACAGAACACTGAAGCTTTCTTT.

The chain links TRBV6-5 to TRBJ2-6, with a tentative D call TRBD1 (6 bases). Germline V gene sequence: CDR1 MNHEY, CDR2 SVGAGI. This CDR3 is 15 amino acids long. Trimming removed 6 bases at V and 2 bases at J, with 11 bases between. CDR3 loop: CASRPTGTGANVLTF. As DNA, the CDR3 is TGTGCCAGCAGACCCACAGGGACTGGGGCCAACGTCCTGACTTTC.

This clone was observed a handful of times. V gene TRBV30 combines with J gene TRBJ1-2, with 7 nucleotides matching TRBD1. The CDR3 extends over 13 amino acids. From germline, CDR1 is GTSNPN and CDR2 SVGIG (reference sequence). Unmatched junction bases numbered 6, after V lost 5 bases and J lost 3 bases. The CDR3 region is CAWEGAEDYGYTF. As DNA, the CDR3 is TGTGCCTGGGAGGGGGCTGAGGACTATGGCTACACCTTC.

The chain recombines TRBV5-1 with TRBJ1-1, with 8 bases lining up with TRBD1. Losses at the gene ends were 4 bases for V and 1 base for J; bases not matched to a gene: 3. Per germline, CDR1 SGHRS and CDR2 YFSETQ. This CDR3 has 14 residues. This CDR3 is CASSRGTGNTEAFF. The CDR3 DNA sequence: TGCGCCAGCAGCCGGGGGACAGGGAACACTGAAGCTTTCTTT.

This clone was seen only once. The rearrangement uses TRBV2 and TRBJ2-3; D remains unclear. Trimming cost V 7 bases and J 0 bases, with 2 bases left between them. CDR1 SNHLY and CDR2 FYNNEI come from the germline V gene. CDR3 size: 11 residues. DNA for the CDR3: TGTGCCAGCAAGAGCACAGATACGCAGTATTTT. Amino acid sequence: CASKSTDTQYF.

This clone came up once. The genes are TRBV6-1 and TRBJ1-3, with D unresolved. This CDR3 has 14 residues. V lost 2 bases to trimming and J lost 4 bases, with 9 bases between them. In germline, CDR1 is MNHNS, CDR2 SASEGT. The CDR3 spells CASSERVRGNTIYF. CDR3 bases: TGTGCCAGCAGTGAAAGGGTTCGAGGAAACACCATATATTTT.

The chain employs TRBV9 and TRBJ2-3, with a weak D call TRBD2 (6 bases). This CDR3 contains 15 residues. Per germline, CDR1 SGDLS and CDR2 YYNGEE. Trimming removed 3 bases from V and 0 bases from J, with 11 bases in between. CDR3 sequence reads: CASSAGTSSTDTQYF. CDR3 in DNA: TGTGCCAGCAGCGCCGGGACTTCTAGCACAGATACGCAGTATTTT. The whole variable domain, filled in from reference TRBV9 and TRBJ2-3, reads DSGVTQTPKHLITATGQRVTLRCSPRSGDLSVYWYQQSLDQGLQFLIQYYNGEERAKGNILERFSAQQFPDLHSELNLSSLELGDSALYFCASSAGTSSTDTQYFGPGTRLTVL.